This record concerns one T cell receptor (beta chain) sequence. This record belongs to a study of blood T cell repertoires in COVID-19. At the level of the study: Sources were T cells, B-cell-depleted T cells, or PBMCs; the material itself was cDNA or gDNA.

In the original analysis: Estimation of nucleated cell counts relied on the amplification of reference gene primers. Libraries were prepared by immunoSEQ multiplex PCR; TCRdb keeps only in-frame clonotypes and omits some of them. That table gives V, J and clone size, and the DNA gave D and trimming. Altogether about 35,000 clones are present, about 85% being singletons, with the ten largest covering about two fifths. This CDR3 is built from 15 residues. The germline V gene encodes CDR1 MNHNS and CDR2 SASEGT. Deletions cut 3 bases from V and 6 bases from J, with 16 bases between. Sample: peripheral blood. The clonotype originates from a man in his 60s with active or convalescent COVID-19. The chain links TRBV6-1 to TRBJ2-3; a possible D gene is TRBD1 (6 bases). The CDR3 loop is CASSEGTGIWDTQYF. In DNA form, the CDR3 reads TGTGCCAGCAGTGAGGGAACAGGGATATGGGATACGCAGTATTTT.